The source of this T cell receptor (beta chain) is a study of immune evolution from preneoplasia to lung adenocarcinoma. General observations from the study: T cell clonality was higher in KRAS-mutant than EGFR-mutant or wild-type nodules.

Assay: immunoSEQ multiplex PCR; the TCRdb copy retains only in-frame clones and omits some. The sample contains 9,500 to 15,000 clones, about 85% of which appear only once. This CDR3 comprises 12 residues. Trimming removed 3 bases from V and 1 base from J, with 6 bases in between. Per the germline V gene, CDR1 is GTSNPN and CDR2 is SVGIG (reference sequence). This clone was recorded only once. Its antigen is not known. The specimen sequenced was FFPE tissue from an adenomatous hyperplasia lung lesion. Noted subset: atypical adenomatous hyperplasia (AAH), lung preneoplasia. This chain connects TRBV30 to TRBJ1-1; a weak D match, TRBD1 (6 bases). This sequence was found in a person aged 50 or older with lung adenocarcinoma. In nucleotides, the CDR3 is TGTGCCTGGAGACAGGGGAACACTGAAGCTTTCTTT. This translates into CAWRQGNTEAFF.